One sample yielded the 31 T cell receptor beta chains listed below, sequenced in a study of human T cells and chemical hapten exposure. Time point reported: patch test 2, 6 weeks after DPC sensitization. Treatment defined: therapeutic diphenylcyclopropenone sensitization with weekly scalp DPC. TCRdb reprocessed the RACE reads with MiXCR, giving one entry per CDR3 protein. The sample has about 84,000 distinct CDR3 sequences; roughly a tenth are singletons. The material sequenced was whole blood, taken in connection with sensitization to the hapten diphenylcyclopropenone (DPC). The receptors originated from a woman aged 50 to 65 with alopecia areata. Some clones in this sample may be carry-over from other donors' samples.

Many counts were recorded for this clonotype. The V and J genes are TRBV14 and TRBJ2-1; TRBD2 matches 9 bases. The CDR3 is 15 residues long. Germline V gene data show CDR1 as SGHDN and CDR2 as FVKESK. The trim removed 1 base at V and 8 bases at J, leaving 6 bases unmatched. The CDR3 bases are TGTGCCAGCAGCCAAGGGACTAGCGTTATCTATGAGCAGTTCTTC. Translating it yields CASSQGTSVIYEQFF.

This clonotype was detected a few times. The chain carries TRBV19 and TRBJ1-2; TRBD1 aligns across 7 bases. Germline assignment: CDR1 LNHDA and CDR2 SQIVND (reference sequence). The CDR3 spans 15 residues. J lost 1 base, V lost 7 bases, and 9 bases had no gene match. The DNA of the CDR3 is TGTGCCAGTAATGAGGGGGCAAGGGTTAACTATGGCTACACCTTC. Translation gives CASNEGARVNYGYTF.

This clonotype was detected many times. This sequence joins TRBV18 and TRBJ1-1; 8 bases map to TRBD1. This CDR3 is built from 14 residues. Germline V gives CDR1 KGHSH, CDR2 LQKENI. Trimming cost V 6 bases and J 5 bases; bases outside gene matches: 8. CDR3 in amino acids: CASSRDRRGTEAFF. CDR3 DNA: TGTGCCAGCTCGCGGGACAGGCGCGGTACTGAAGCTTTCTTT.

V and J are TRBV6-2 or TRBV6-3 and TRBJ1-5; 11 nucleotides match TRBD1. Germline V gene lookup returns CDR1 MNHEY and CDR2 SVGEGT. The junction had 9 bases not matched to a gene; V was cut back by 5 bases and J by 6 bases. This CDR3 has 16 residues. The DNA of the CDR3 is TGTGCCAGCAGTCGCGGACAGGGGGCGTTTAGTCAGCCCCAGCATTTT. It specifies CASSRGQGAFSQPQHF.

This chain links TRBV7-2 with TRBJ2-1, with D possibly being TRBD2 (6 bases). CDR1 is SGHTA and CDR2 is FQGNSA in the germline V gene. This CDR3 has 15 residues. With 0 bases removed from V and 4 bases from J, the gap between germline ends came to 10 bases. CDR3 protein: CASSLAGGWYNEQFF. The CDR3 DNA is TGTGCCAGCAGCTTAGCGGGAGGATGGTACAATGAGCAGTTCTTC.

This clonotype was recorded a few times. The chain is built from TRBV28 and TRBJ2-3; D call uncertain. Germline V CDR1 and CDR2: MDHEN, SYDVKM. The CDR3 covers 13 residues. Trimming cost V 10 bases and J 0 bases, with 11 bases left between them. CDR3 in DNA: TGTGCCATATCCCCCCCTAGCACAGATACGCAGTATTTT. The encoded protein is CAISPPSTDTQYF.

The chain carries TRBV7-2 and TRBJ2-1, with D possibly matching TRBD2 (6 bases). The CDR3 length is 15 residues. CDR1 and CDR2 from the germline V gene are SGHTA and FQGNSA. V lost 2 bases to trimming and J lost 8 bases, with 16 bases between them. CDR3 sequence (DNA): TGTGCCAGCAGCTTAACCCTGGGCGGGGTCGATGAGCAGTTCTTC. Translating gives CASSLTLGGVDEQFF.

This clonotype was detected ten times or more. The chain recombines TRBV6-6 with TRBJ2-2; 7 positions agree with TRBD1. V gave up 2 bases and J gave up 5 bases; unmatched junction bases: 8. CDR3 length: 16 amino acids. Germline V gives CDR1 MNHNY, CDR2 SVGAGI (reference sequence). Here the CDR3 DNA reads TGTGCCAGCAGTTACAGGGGGCTAGAGTATACCGGGGAGCTGTTTTTT. Protein product: CASSYRGLEYTGELFF.

This clonotype was recorded a few times. In nucleotides, the CDR3 is TGTGCCAGCATGCAGGGAGTTAACTATGGCTACACCTTC. It specifies CASMQGVNYGYTF. The chain recombines TRBV12-3 or TRBV12-4 with TRBJ1-2, with D perhaps TRBD1 (5 bases). This CDR3 contains 13 residues. V was cut by 7 bases and J by 1 base, with 10 bases left in between.

The V and J genes are TRBV6-6 and TRBJ2-3; D remains ambiguous. Germline lookup yields CDR1 MNHNY and CDR2 SVGAGI (reference sequence). Trimming pared 2 bases from V and 3 bases from J, leaving 6 bases between. There are 13 residues in the CDR3. In nucleotides, the CDR3 is TGTGCCAGCAGTTACCTCAGGACAGATACGCAGTATTTT. As protein: CASSYLRTDTQYF.

The rearrangement links TRBV15 to TRBJ1-4; 8 bases line up with TRBD1. V shed 2 bases, J shed 6 bases, and the junction held 17 bases outside the gene matches. The CDR3 is 19 amino acids. The germline gives CDR1 LNHNV, CDR2 YYDKDF (reference sequence). The CDR3 is CATSRTLGQGIPPYEKLFF. CDR3 DNA sequence: TGTGCCACCAGCAGAACCCTCGGACAGGGTATACCCCCATATGAAAAACTGTTTTTT. The full variable domain, its missing parts supplied by reference TRBV15 and TRBJ1-4, is DAMVIQNPRYQVTQFGKPVTLSCSQTLNHNVMYWYQQKSSQAPKLLFHYYDKDFNNEADTPDNFQSRRPNTSFCFLDIRSPGLGDTAMYLCATSRTLGQGIPPYEKLFFGSGTQLSVL.

This clonotype occurred a few times. This sequence joins TRBV20-1 and TRBJ2-5, with 12 positions matching TRBD2. Germline V gives CDR1 DFQATT, CDR2 SNEGSKA (reference sequence). V lost 2 bases, J lost 1 base, and 8 bases stayed unmatched. The CDR3 has 17 amino acids. The CDR3 is CSARRGTSGSTQETQYF. The DNA of the CDR3 is TGCAGTGCTAGACGCGGGACTAGCGGGTCCACCCAAGAGACCCAGTACTTC.

This clonotype appeared many times. V is TRBV6-1 and J is TRBJ2-7; 7 bases map to TRBD1. This CDR3 region has 16 residues. V lost 0 bases and J lost 4; bases outside the gene matches: 9. CDR1 and CDR2 from the germline V gene are MNHNS and SASEGT. CDR3 protein: CASSEALETGFYEQYF. The CDR3, as DNA: TGTGCCAGCAGTGAAGCGCTAGAGACAGGGTTTTACGAGCAGTACTTC.

This clonotype was seen ten or more times. CDR3 loop: CATSEGETQYF. In nucleotides, the CDR3 is TGTGCCACCTCGGAAGGAGAGACCCAGTACTTC. The chain uses TRBV19 and TRBJ2-5, with D uncertain. The V gene's germline CDR1 is LNHDA and CDR2 SQIVND (reference sequence). The V gene lost 10 bases and the J gene lost 4 bases, with 10 bases spanning the gap. This CDR3 is built from 11 residues.

This clonotype was seen ten or more times. The chain employs TRBV28 and TRBJ2-1; D assignment may be TRBD1 or TRBD2 (5 bases each). The germline V gene encodes CDR1 MDHEN and CDR2 SYDVKM. V was trimmed by 6 bases and J by 0 bases, leaving 15 bases between them. This CDR3 comprises 16 residues. The CDR3 sequence: CASSPGSGSSYNEQFF. The CDR3 nucleotides are TGTGCCAGCAGCCCCGGCTCAGGGAGCTCCTACAATGAGCAGTTCTTC.

This clonotype was picked up many times. This rearrangement joins TRBV28 to TRBJ2-3; 11 nucleotides line up with TRBD2. The CDR3 length is 14 residues. CDR1 is MDHEN, CDR2 SYDVKM, per germline. After removal of 3 bases from V and 6 bases from J, the junction contained 2 bases not matched to a gene. As DNA, the CDR3 is TGTGCCAGCAGTTTGGGACTAGCGGTGGATACGCAGTATTTT. This codes for CASSLGLAVDTQYF. The full variable domain, rest sourced from reference TRBV28 and TRBJ2-3, is DVKVTQSSRYLVKRTGEKVFLECVQDMDHENMFWYRQDPGLGLRLIYFSYDVKMKEKGDIPEGYSVSREKKERFSLILESASTNQTSMYLCASSLGLAVDTQYFGPGTRLTVL.

This clonotype was observed many times. V is TRBV6-2 or TRBV6-3 and J is TRBJ2-1; 13 bases line up with TRBD2. J was trimmed by 7 bases and V by 11 bases; bases with no gene match: 8. Germline V gene lookup returns CDR1 MNHEY and CDR2 SVGEGT. The CDR3 totals 14 residues. CDR3 nucleotide sequence: TGTGCCGGAAGGACTAGCGGGAGTCGAAATGAGCAGTTCTTC. Translated: CAGRTSGSRNEQFF.

The sample holds many counts of this clonotype. The V call is TRBV11-2, the J call TRBJ1-2, with TRBD1 as a possible D gene (6 bases). Germline V gene data show CDR1 as SGHAT and CDR2 as FQNNGV. This CDR3 region has 13 residues. Trimming took 5 bases from V and 6 from J, leaving 13 bases between them. In nucleotides, the CDR3 is TGTGCCAGCAGCAAGACAGGATTCGATGGCTACACCTTC. It codes for CASSKTGFDGYTF.

This clonotype was seen more than once but under ten times. The V call is TRBV29-1, the J call TRBJ1-2; TRBD1 matches at 7 bases. The CDR3 runs to 16 residues. Per the germline V gene, CDR1 is SQVTM and CDR2 is ANQGSEA. Trimming took 3 bases from V and 0 from J; bases not matched to a gene: 10. The CDR3 DNA follows: TGCAGCGTTGACGAGCCACAGGGGCGAGCTAACTATGGCTACACCTTC. Its protein is CSVDEPQGRANYGYTF.

This clonotype occurred many times. This chain uses TRBV18 with TRBJ1-5; no clear D. The CDR3 loop spans 17 amino acids. The V and J ends lost 2 bases and 0 bases respectively, with 14 bases between them. CDR1 and CDR2 from the germline V gene are KGHSH and LQKENI. CDR3 coding DNA: TGTGCCAGCTCACCAAAAGAGAGGCGGGATAGCAATCAGCCCCAGCATTTT. Translated: CASSPKERRDSNQPQHF.

There are a few counts of this clonotype. The chain joins TRBV9 to TRBJ1-6, with no clear D. Germline V gene lookup returns CDR1 SGDLS and CDR2 YYNGEE. Deletions cut 7 bases from V and 0 bases from J, with 11 bases between. CDR3 size: 15 residues. CDR3 in DNA: TGTGCCAGCGGTCGTCTCGACTCCTATAATTCACCCCTCCACTTT. It specifies CASGRLDSYNSPLHF.

A few counts support this clonotype. The genes are TRBV4-3 and TRBJ1-1, with a tentative D call TRBD1 (6 bases). The CDR3 spans 14 residues. V was trimmed by 0 bases and J by 7 bases, leaving 12 bases between them. Germline assignment: CDR1 LGHNA and CDR2 YSLEER. CDR3 DNA sequence: TGCGCCAGCAGCCAAGATTCCAGGGGATTTGAAGCTTTCTTT. Protein sequence: CASSQDSRGFEAFF.

This chain uses TRBV5-6 with TRBJ2-7; D ambiguous. The CDR3 spans 13 residues. The germline V gene has CDR1 SGHDT and CDR2 YYEEEE. V was trimmed by 1 base and J by 3 bases, leaving 8 bases between them. In DNA form, the CDR3 reads TGTGCCAGCAGCTTGCCGGGTCTCTACGAGCAGTACTTC. Translation gives CASSLPGLYEQYF. Drawing the rest from reference TRBV5-6 and TRBJ2-7, the complete variable domain is DAGVTQSPTHLIKTRGQQVTLRCSPKSGHDTVSWYQQALGQGPQFIFQYYEEEERQRGNFPDRFSGHQFPNYSSELNVNALLLGDSALYLCASSLPGLYEQYFGPGTRLTVT.

This chain's CDR3 is CASGQEVYEQYF. The CDR3 coding sequence is TGTGCCAGCGGACAGGAAGTCTACGAGCAGTACTTC. The genes are TRBV18 and TRBJ2-7, with TRBD1 identical over 7 bases. The CDR3 is made up of 12 amino acids. In germline, CDR1 is KGHSH, CDR2 LQKENI. Trimming at V came to 8 bases and at J to 3 bases, leaving 4 bases not matched to a gene.

This clonotype was recorded many times. This sequence joins TRBV5-1 and TRBJ2-3; D gene uncertain. The V end was cut by 4 bases, the J end by 2 bases, with 8 bases between. The length of the CDR3 is 13 residues. Germline V gives CDR1 SGHRS, CDR2 YFSETQ. The CDR3 DNA is TGCGCCAGCAGCAGGAGAAACACAGATACGCAGTATTTT. It yields the protein CASSRRNTDTQYF.

This clonotype occurred many times. V is TRBV15 and J is TRBJ1-1; tentatively, D is TRBD1 (6 bases). Germline V gives CDR1 LNHNV, CDR2 YYDKDF (reference sequence). The V gene lost 2 bases and the J gene lost 5 bases, with 9 bases spanning the gap. The CDR3 sequence is 13 residues long. The CDR3 region is CATSRWGLTEAFF. In nucleotides, the CDR3 is TGTGCCACCAGCAGATGGGGGCTAACTGAAGCTTTCTTT. Full variable domain (missing parts from reference TRBV15 and TRBJ1-1): DAMVIQNPRYQVTQFGKPVTLSCSQTLNHNVMYWYQQKSSQAPKLLFHYYDKDFNNEADTPDNFQSRRPNTSFCFLDIRSPGLGDTAMYLCATSRWGLTEAFFGQGTRLTVV.

This clonotype showed up many times. The chain joins TRBV20-1 to TRBJ2-1; D is unresolved. Germline lookup yields CDR1 DFQATT and CDR2 SNEGSKA (reference sequence). V was clipped by 2 bases and J by 2 bases, with 10 bases between them. The CDR3 extends over 14 amino acids. The CDR3 sequence is CSARTGRTYNEQFF. As DNA, the CDR3 is TGCAGTGCTAGAACCGGGCGTACCTACAATGAGCAGTTCTTC.

The chain joins TRBV7-2 to TRBJ2-5; D gene unclear. CDR1 is SGHTA, CDR2 FQGNSA, per germline. Trimming removed 1 base from V and 1 base from J, with 10 bases in between. The CDR3 spans 15 residues. DNA for the CDR3: TGTGCCAGCAGCTTAGTTGTTCGGGCCCAAGAGACCCAGTACTTC. Its translation is CASSLVVRAQETQYF.

This clonotype was detected many times. DNA for the CDR3: TGTGCCAGCCGGGGAGTGCTTGGGGGAGCTTCACCCCTCCACTTT. Protein: CASRGVLGGASPLHF. The chain combines TRBV28 with TRBJ1-6, with D possibly TRBD1 on 5 matching bases. The V end lost 8 bases, the J end lost 9 bases, and 20 bases lay between the germline ends. The CDR3 contains 15 residues. Looked up from germline, CDR1 is MDHEN and CDR2 is SYDVKM.

This clonotype has a single count. A read error is possible here, since a much larger clone lies one base away. The chain uses TRBV3-1 and TRBJ2-1; D unclear. Germline CDR1 LGHDT, CDR2 YNNKEL (reference sequence). Trimming pared 3 bases from V and 7 bases from J, leaving 7 bases between. CDR3 length: 12 residues. The CDR3 DNA is TGTGCCAGCAGCCATGTCTCAAATGAGCAGTTCTTC. Its translation: CASSHVSNEQFF.

This clonotype showed up just a few times. The chain joins TRBV20-1 to TRBJ2-7; either TRBD1 or TRBD2 may supply D (5 bases each). Trimming took 3 bases from V and 3 from J, leaving 24 bases between them. This CDR3 has 17 amino acids. Per germline, CDR1 DFQATT and CDR2 SNEGSKA (reference sequence). The CDR3 DNA follows: TGCAGTGCTAGGGAGACTGGAGGCAGGGATCGCGTCTACGAGCAGTACTTC. Protein product: CSARETGGRDRVYEQYF.